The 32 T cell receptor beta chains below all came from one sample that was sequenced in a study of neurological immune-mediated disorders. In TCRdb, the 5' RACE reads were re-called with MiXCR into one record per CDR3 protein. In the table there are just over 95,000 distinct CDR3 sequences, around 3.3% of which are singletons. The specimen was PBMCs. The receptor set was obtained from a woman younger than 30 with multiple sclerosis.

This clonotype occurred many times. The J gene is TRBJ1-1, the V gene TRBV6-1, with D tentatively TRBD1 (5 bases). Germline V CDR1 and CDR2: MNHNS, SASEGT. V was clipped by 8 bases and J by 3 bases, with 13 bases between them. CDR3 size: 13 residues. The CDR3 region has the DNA TGTGCCAGCCGTTTTGGCAGGGACACTGAAGCTTTCTTT. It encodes CASRFGRDTEAFF.

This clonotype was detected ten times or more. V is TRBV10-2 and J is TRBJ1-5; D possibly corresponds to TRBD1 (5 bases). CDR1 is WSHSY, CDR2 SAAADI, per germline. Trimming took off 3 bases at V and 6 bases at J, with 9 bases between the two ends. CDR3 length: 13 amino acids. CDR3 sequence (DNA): TGCGCCAGCAGTGAACAGGTTTCTCAGCCCCAGCATTTT. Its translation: CASSEQVSQPQHF.

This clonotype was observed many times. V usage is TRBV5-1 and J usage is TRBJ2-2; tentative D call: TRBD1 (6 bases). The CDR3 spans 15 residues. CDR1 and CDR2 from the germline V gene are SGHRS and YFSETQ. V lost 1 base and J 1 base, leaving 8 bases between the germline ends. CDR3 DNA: TGCGCCAGCAGCTTGCGAGGGGGGAACACCGGGGAGCTGTTTTTT. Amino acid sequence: CASSLRGGNTGELFF.

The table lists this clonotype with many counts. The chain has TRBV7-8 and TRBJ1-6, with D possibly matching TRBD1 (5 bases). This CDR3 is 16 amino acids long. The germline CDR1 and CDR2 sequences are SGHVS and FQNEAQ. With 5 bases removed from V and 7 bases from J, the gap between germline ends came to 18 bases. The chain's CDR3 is CASSPRTGTANSPLHF. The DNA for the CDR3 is TGTGCCAGCAGCCCAAGAACCGGGACGGCGAATTCACCCCTCCACTTT.

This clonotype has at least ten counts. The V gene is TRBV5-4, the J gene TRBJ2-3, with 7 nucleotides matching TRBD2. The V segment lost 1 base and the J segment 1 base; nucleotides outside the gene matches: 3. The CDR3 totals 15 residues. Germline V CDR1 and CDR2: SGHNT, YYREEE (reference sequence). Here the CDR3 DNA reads TGTGCCAGCAGCTTGCCCGGACTAGGCACAGATACGCAGTATTTT. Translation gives CASSLPGLGTDTQYF.

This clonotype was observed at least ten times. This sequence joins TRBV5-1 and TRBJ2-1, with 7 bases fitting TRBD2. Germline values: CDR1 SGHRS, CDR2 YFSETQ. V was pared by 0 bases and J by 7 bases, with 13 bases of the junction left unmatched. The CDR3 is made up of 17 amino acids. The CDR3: CASSLGQLASGQNEQFF. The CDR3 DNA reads TGCGCCAGCAGCTTGGGACAACTAGCGTCGGGGCAAAATGAGCAGTTCTTC.

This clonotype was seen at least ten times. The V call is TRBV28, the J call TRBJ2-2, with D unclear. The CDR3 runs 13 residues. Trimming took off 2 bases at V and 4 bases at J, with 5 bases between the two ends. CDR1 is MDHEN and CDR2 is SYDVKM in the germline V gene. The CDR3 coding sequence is TGTGCCAGCAGTTTAGGTGGCACCGGGGAGCTGTTTTTT. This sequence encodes CASSLGGTGELFF.

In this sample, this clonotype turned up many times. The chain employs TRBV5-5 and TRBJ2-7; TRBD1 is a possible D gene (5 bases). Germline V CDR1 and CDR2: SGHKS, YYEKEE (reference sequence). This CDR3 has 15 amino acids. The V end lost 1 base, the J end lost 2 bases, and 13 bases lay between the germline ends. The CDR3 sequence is CASSLLAGPAYEQYF. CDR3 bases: TGTGCCAGCAGCTTGCTTGCAGGGCCTGCCTACGAGCAGTACTTC. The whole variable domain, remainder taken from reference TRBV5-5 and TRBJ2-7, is DAGVTQSPTHLIKTRGQQVTLRCSPISGHKSVSWYQQVLGQGPQFIFQYYEKEERGRGNFPDRFSARQFPNYSSELNVNALLLGDSALYLCASSLLAGPAYEQYFGPGTRLTVT.

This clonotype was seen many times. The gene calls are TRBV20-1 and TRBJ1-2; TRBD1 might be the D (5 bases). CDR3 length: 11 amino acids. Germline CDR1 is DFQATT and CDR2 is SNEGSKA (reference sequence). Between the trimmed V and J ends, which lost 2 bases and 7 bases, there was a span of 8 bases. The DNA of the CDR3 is TGCAGTGCTAGATCAGGGCCTGGCTACACCTTC. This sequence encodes CSARSGPGYTF.

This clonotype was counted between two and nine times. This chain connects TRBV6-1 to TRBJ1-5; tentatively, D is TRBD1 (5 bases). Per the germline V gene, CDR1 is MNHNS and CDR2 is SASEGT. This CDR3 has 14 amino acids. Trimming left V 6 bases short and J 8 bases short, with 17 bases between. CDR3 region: CASRGAVGAKPQHF. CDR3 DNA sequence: TGTGCCAGCAGAGGAGCCGTAGGGGCAAAGCCCCAGCATTTT.

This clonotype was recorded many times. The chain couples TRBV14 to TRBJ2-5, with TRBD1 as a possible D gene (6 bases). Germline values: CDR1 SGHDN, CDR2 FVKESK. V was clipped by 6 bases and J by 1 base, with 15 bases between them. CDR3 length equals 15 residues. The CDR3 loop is CASSRGQSSQETQYF. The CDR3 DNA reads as TGTGCCAGCAGTCGCGGACAGTCTTCCCAAGAGACCCAGTACTTC.

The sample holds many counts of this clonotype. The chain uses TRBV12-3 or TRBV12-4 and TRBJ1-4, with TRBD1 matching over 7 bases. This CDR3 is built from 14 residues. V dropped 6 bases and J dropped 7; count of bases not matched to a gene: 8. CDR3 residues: CASSDPDRVEKLFF. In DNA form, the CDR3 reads TGTGCCAGCAGCGACCCCGACAGGGTTGAAAAACTGTTTTTT.

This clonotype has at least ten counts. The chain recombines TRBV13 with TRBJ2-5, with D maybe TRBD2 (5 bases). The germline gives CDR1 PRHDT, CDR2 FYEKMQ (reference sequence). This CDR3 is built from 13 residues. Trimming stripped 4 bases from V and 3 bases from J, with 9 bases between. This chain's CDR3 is CASSYAREETQYF. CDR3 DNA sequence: TGTGCCAGCAGCTACGCGCGGGAAGAGACCCAGTACTTC. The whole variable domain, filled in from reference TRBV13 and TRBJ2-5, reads AAGVIQSPRHLIKEKRETATLKCYPIPRHDTVYWYQQGPGQDPQFLISFYEKMQSDKGSIPDRFSAQQFSDYHSELNMSSLELGDSALYFCASSYAREETQYFGPGTRLLVL.

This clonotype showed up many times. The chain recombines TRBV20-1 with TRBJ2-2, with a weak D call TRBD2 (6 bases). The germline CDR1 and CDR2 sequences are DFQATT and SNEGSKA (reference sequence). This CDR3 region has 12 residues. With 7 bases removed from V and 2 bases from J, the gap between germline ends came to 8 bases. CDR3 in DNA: TGCAGTGGGGGGGACAACACCGGGGAGCTGTTTTTT. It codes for CSGGDNTGELFF.

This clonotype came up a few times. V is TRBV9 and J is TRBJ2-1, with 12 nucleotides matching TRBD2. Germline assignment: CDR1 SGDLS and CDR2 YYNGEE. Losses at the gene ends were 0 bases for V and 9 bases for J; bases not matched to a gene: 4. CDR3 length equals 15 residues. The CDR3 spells CASSVVTSGRSEQFF. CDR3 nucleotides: TGTGCCAGCAGCGTAGTAACTAGCGGGAGGAGTGAGCAGTTCTTC.

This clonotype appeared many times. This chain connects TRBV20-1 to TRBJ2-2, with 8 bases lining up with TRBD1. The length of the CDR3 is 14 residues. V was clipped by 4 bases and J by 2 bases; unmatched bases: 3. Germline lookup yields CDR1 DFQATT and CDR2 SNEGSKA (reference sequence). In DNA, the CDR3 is TGCAGTGCTACGGGACAGGAAAACACCGGGGAGCTGTTTTTT. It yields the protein CSATGQENTGELFF.

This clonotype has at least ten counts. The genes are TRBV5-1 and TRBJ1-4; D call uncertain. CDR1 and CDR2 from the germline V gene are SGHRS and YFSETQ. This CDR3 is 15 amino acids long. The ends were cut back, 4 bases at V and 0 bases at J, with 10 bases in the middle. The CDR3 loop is CASSPERATNEKLFF. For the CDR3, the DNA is TGCGCCAGCAGCCCGGAACGGGCAACTAATGAAAAACTGTTTTTT.

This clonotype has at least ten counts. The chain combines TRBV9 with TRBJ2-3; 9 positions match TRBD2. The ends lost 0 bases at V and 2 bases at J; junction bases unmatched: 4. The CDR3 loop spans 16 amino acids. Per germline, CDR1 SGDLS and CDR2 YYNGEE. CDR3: CASSVGGGRATDTQYF. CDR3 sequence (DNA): TGTGCCAGCAGCGTAGGCGGCGGGAGGGCCACAGATACGCAGTATTTT. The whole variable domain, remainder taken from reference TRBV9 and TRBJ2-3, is DSGVTQTPKHLITATGQRVTLRCSPRSGDLSVYWYQQSLDQGLQFLIQYYNGEERAKGNILERFSAQQFPDLHSELNLSSLELGDSALYFCASSVGGGRATDTQYFGPGTRLTVL.

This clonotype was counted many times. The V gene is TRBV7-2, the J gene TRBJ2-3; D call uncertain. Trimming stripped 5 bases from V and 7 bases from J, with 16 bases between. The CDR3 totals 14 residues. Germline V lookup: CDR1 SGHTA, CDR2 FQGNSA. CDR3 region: CASSKDPTIHTQYF. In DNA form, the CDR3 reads TGTGCCAGCAGCAAAGATCCGACAATTCATACGCAGTATTTT.

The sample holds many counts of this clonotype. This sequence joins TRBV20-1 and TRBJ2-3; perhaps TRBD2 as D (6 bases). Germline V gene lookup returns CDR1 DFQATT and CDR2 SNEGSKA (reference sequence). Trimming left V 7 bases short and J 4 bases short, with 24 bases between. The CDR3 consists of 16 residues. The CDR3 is CSVFTGWREASDTQYF. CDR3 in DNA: TGCAGTGTCTTTACAGGATGGAGGGAAGCGTCAGATACGCAGTATTTT.

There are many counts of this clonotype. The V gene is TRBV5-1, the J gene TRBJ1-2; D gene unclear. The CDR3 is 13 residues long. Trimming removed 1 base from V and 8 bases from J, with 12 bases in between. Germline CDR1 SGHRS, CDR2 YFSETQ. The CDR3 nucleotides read TGCGCCAGCAGCTTGTCGGACCAGATCGGCTACACCTTC. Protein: CASSLSDQIGYTF.

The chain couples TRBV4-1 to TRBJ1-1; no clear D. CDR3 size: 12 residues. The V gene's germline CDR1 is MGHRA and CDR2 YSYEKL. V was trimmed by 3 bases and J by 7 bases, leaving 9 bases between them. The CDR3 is CASSHNGYEAFF. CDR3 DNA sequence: TGCGCCAGCAGCCATAACGGGTATGAAGCTTTCTTT.

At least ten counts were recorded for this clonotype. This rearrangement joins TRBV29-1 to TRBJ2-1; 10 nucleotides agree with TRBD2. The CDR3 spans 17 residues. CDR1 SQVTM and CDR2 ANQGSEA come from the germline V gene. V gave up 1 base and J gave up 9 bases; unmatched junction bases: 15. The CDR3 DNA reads TGCAGCGTTGAAGGTGTTTCCAGCGGGGGGGCCGGGGGTGAGCAGTTCTTC. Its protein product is CSVEGVSSGGAGGEQFF.

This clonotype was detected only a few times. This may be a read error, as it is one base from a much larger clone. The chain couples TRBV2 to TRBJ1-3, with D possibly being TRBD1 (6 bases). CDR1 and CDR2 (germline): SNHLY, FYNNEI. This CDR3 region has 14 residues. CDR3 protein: CASSDGTPGNIIYF. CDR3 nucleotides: TGTGCCAGCAGTGATGGGACACCCGGAAACATCATATATTTT.

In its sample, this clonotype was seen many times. The CDR3 loop reads CATSDAGHAYEQYF. CDR3 DNA: TGTGCCACCAGTGATGCGGGACACGCCTACGAGCAGTACTTC. The chain uses TRBV24-1 and TRBJ2-7; D may match TRBD1 or TRBD2 (6 bases each). Germline V gives CDR1 KGHDR, CDR2 SFDVKD. The CDR3 has 14 amino acids. The V and J ends lost 3 bases and 2 bases respectively, with 10 bases between them.

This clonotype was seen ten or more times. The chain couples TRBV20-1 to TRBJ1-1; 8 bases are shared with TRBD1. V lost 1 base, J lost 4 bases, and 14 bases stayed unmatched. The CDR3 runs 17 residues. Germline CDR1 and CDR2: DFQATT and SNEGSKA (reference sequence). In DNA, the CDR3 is TGCAGTGCTAGAGGGGCGGACAGGGTGGTATACGGCACTGAAGCTTTCTTT. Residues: CSARGADRVVYGTEAFF.

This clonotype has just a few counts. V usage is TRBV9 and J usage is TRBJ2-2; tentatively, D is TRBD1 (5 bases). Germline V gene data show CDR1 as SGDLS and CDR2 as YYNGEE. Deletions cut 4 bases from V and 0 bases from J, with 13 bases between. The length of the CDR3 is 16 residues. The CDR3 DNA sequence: TGTGCCAGCAGCCCTTCCCCAGGGACGAACACCGGGGAGCTGTTTTTT. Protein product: CASSPSPGTNTGELFF.

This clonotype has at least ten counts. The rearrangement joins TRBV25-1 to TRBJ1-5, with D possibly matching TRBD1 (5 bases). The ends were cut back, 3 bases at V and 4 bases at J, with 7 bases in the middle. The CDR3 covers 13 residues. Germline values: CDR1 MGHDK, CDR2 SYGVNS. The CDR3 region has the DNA TGTGCCAGCAGTGAGACAGATAATCAGCCCCAGCATTTT. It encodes CASSETDNQPQHF.

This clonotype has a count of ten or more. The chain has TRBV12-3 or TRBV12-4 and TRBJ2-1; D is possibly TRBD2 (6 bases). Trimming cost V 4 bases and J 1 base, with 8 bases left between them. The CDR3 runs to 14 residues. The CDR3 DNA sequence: TGTGCCAGCAGTTGGGGACTTTCCTACAATGAGCAGTTCTTC. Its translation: CASSWGLSYNEQFF.

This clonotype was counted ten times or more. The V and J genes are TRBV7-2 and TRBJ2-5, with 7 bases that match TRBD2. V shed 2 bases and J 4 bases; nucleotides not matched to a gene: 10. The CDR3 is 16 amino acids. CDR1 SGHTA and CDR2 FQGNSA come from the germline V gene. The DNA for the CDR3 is TGTGCCAGCAGCTTACTGGGAGGGAGAGGGCGAGAGACCCAGTACTTC. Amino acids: CASSLLGGRGRETQYF.

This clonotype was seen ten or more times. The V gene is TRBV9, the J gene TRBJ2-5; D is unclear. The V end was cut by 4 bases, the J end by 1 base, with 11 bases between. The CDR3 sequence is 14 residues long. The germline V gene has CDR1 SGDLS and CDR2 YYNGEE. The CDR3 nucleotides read TGTGCCAGCAGCCCAGATGAGGTCCAAGAGACCCAGTACTTC. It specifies CASSPDEVQETQYF.

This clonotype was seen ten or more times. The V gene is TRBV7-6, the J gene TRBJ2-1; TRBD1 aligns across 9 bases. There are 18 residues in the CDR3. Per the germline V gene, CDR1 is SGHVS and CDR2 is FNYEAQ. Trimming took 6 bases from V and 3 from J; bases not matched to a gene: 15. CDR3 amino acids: CASSSNPPGTGIYNEQFF. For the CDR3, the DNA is TGTGCCAGCAGTTCAAATCCACCCGGGACAGGGATCTACAATGAGCAGTTCTTC.